The T cell receptor (beta chain) described here comes from a study of identical twins. TCRdb re-called the 5' RACE reads through MiXCR, storing one row per CDR3 protein. The sample lists hundreds of thousands of distinct CDR3 sequences, about 20% occurring once. The CDR3 consists of 16 residues. This clonotype was found a few times. These data are also associated with another study on T cells expressing NK-cell markers.

Material: PBMCs. The chain combines TRBV21-1 with TRBJ1-3. TRBV21-1 represents a pseudogene. The receptor's source is a woman aged 18-30 years in good health. CDR3: CASSTRGLSSGNTIYF. As DNA, the CDR3 is TGTGCCAGCAGCACCAGAGGTTTGAGCTCTGGAAACACCATATATTTT.